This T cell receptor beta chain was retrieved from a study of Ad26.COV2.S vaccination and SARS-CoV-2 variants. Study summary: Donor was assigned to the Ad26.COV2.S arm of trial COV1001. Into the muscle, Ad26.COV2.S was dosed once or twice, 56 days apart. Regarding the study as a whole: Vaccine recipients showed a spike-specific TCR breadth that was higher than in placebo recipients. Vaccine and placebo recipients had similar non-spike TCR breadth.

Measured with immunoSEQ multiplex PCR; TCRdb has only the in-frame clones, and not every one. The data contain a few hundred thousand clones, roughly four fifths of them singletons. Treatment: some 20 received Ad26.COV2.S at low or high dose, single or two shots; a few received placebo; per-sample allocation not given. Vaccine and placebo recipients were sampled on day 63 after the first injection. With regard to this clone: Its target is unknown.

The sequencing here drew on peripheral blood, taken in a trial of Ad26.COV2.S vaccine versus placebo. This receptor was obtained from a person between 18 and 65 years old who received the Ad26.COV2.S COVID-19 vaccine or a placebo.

CDR3 residues: CASSPKGTGVWLPLHF. CDR3 nucleotides: TGTGCCAGCAGTCCGAAGGGGACAGGGGTTTGGCTACCCCTCCACTTT. The J gene is TRBJ1-6, the V gene TRBV27; TRBD1 aligns across 10 bases. Germline CDR1 reads MNHEY; CDR2 reads SMNVEV (reference sequence). Trimming cost V 5 bases and J 12 bases; bases outside gene matches: 13. The CDR3 is 16 residues long.